Listed below are T cell receptor beta chains from one sample, sequenced in a study of PD-L1 blockade in urothelial cancer. TCRdb's copy holds only in-frame clones and misses some; the assay was immunoSEQ multiplex PCR. Found here are 100,000 to 150,000 clones, approximately 85% of them singletons; the top ten hold roughly 2.4%. This material consisted of PBMCs, taken around atezolizumab (anti-PD-L1) treatment. Every receptor here comes from a man aged 45-65 years with urothelial cancer. Both conserved end residues are part of each CDR3. A D gene is named only where the DNA matches it firmly. Clone size is shown for a subset of rows, as once, few, many or a class of expanded clone.

>TRBV19|TRBJ1-5|.|once
TGTGCCAGTAGTGACCAGGGAGGTCAGCCCCAGCATTTT
CASSDQGGQPQHF
>TRBV6-4|TRBJ1-6|.|.
TGTGCCAGACGGAAACGGAGGGGAGGATCACCCCTCCACTTT
CARRKRRGGSPLHF
>TRBV5-1|TRBJ1-2|TRBD1|.
TGCGCCAGCAGCTTGGGGGACAGGGTGTCCGGAAACTATGGCTACACCTTC
CASSLGDRVSGNYGYTF
>TRBV6-6|TRBJ2-2|TRBD2|.
TGTGCCAGCAGCAAACTAGCGGGAGACACCGGGGAGCTGTTTTTT
CASSKLAGDTGELFF
>TRBV28|TRBJ1-5|TRBD1|.
TGTGCCAGCAGACGGACGGGACAGTCGAATCAGCCCCAGCATTTT
CASRRTGQSNQPQHF
>TRBV10-3|TRBJ2-6|.|.
TGTGCCATCTTGCAGGCTGGGGCCAACGTCCTGACTTTC
CAILQAGANVLTF
>TRBV5-1|TRBJ1-6|.|.
TGCGCCAGCAGCTTGGGCAAGACTGATAATTCACCCCTCCACTTT
CASSLGKTDNSPLHF
>TRBV15|TRBJ1-1|TRBD1|.
TGTGCCACCAGCCCCCGGACAGGGGGCACTGAAGCTTTCTTT
CATSPRTGGTEAFF
>TRBV7-7|TRBJ2-5|TRBD2|.
TGTGCTAGCAGCTTTGGGACTAGTAAAGAGACCCAGTACTTC
CASSFGTSKETQYF
>TRBV6-5|TRBJ2-1|.|.
TGTGCCAGCAGTTACTCCGGGAGCAGCGCCTACAATGAGCAGTTCTTC
CASSYSGSSAYNEQFF
>TRBV7-7|TRBJ2-3|.|.
TGTGCTAGCAGCCTTTCTGGTTTAGCGGATACGCAGTATTTT
CASSLSGLADTQYF
>TRBV5-1|TRBJ1-2|TRBD1|.
TGCGCCAGCAGTCTGGGACAGGGGATCTATGGCTACACCTTC
CASSLGQGIYGYTF
>TRBV29-1|TRBJ1-1|.|.
TGCAGCGTTGCCTACTCGATGAACACTGAAGCTTTCTTT
CSVAYSMNTEAFF
>TRBV6-5|TRBJ1-1|.|.
TGTGCCAGCAGTTACTCAAGGCAGGGATGGTCTGAAGCTTTCTTT
CASSYSRQGWSEAFF
>TRBV7-9|TRBJ1-1|.|.
TGTGCCAGCAGCTTAGCGGGGGCCTCGGGAACTGAAGCTTTCTTT
CASSLAGASGTEAFF
>TRBV2|TRBJ1-2|.|.
TGTGCCAGCAGCTTGGGGGCAGTCTATGGCTACACCTTC
CASSLGAVYGYTF
>TRBV4-2|TRBJ2-7|TRBD2|.
TGTGCCAGCAGCCAAGTGGGCGGAACTAGCGGGCCTGCCGAGCAGTACTTC
CASSQVGGTSGPAEQYF
>TRBV6-1|TRBJ1-5|.|.
TGTGCCGGCCGACAAACGAACAATCAGCCCCAGCATTTT
CAGRQTNNQPQHF
>TRBV11-2|TRBJ1-4|.|.
TGTGCCAGCAGCCCCCGCCCCGGGGTCGACGAAAAACTGTTTTTT
CASSPRPGVDEKLFF
>TRBV11-2|TRBJ2-7|.|.
TGTGCCAGCAGCTTAATTCGAGGTGACCACGAGCAGTACTTC
CASSLIRGDHEQYF
>TRBV5-5|TRBJ1-2|TRBD1|.
TGTGCCAGCAGACCCCCGGGACAGGGGACAACGGGTGGCTACACCTTC
CASRPPGQGTTGGYTF
>TRBV28|TRBJ2-7|.|.
TGTGCCACCATCAGCCGGGGGACGGGCTACGAGCAGTACTTC
CATISRGTGYEQYF
>TRBV5-4|TRBJ1-6|.|.
TGTGCCAGCAGCTTGGCCGTGGGCACCTCCTATAATTCACCCCTCCACTTT
CASSLAVGTSYNSPLHF
>TRBV9|TRBJ2-7|.|.
TGTGCCAGCAGCGTCAAGGAGGGGCCCTACGAGCAGTACTTC
CASSVKEGPYEQYF
>TRBV2|TRBJ2-5|TRBD1|.
TGTGCCAGCAAAGATGGACAGGGTAAAGAGACCCAGTACTTC
CASKDGQGKETQYF
>TRBV4-2|TRBJ1-2|TRBD1|.
TGTGCCAGCATCGCGGGACAGGGGGCTAACTATGGCTACACCTTC
CASIAGQGANYGYTF
>TRBV5-1|TRBJ2-7|TRBD1|.
TGCGCCAGCAGCACTGGGACAGGGGCGAGGGAGCAGTACTTC
CASSTGTGAREQYF
>TRBV7-2|TRBJ1-1|TRBD1|.
TGTGCCAGCAGCTTAGATTGGGGGGACAGGCTGTACACTGAAGCTTTCTTT
CASSLDWGDRLYTEAFF
>TRBV5-4|TRBJ2-7|.|.
TGTGCCAGCAGCTTGGCTGGGAGACAGGACCACGGGCAGTACTTC
CASSLAGRQDHGQYF
>TRBV7-9|TRBJ1-1|.|.
TGTGCCAGCAGCGCCCAGGGGTCGAACACTGAAGCTTTCTTT
CASSAQGSNTEAFF